This is a list of T cell receptor beta chains from one sample in a study of cytomegalovirus exposure and HLA in healthy donors. Repertoires were generated with immunoSEQ multiplex PCR, while TCRdb's copy carries only in-frame clones and drops some. The listing contains about 46,000 clones. Sequenced material: PBMCs. These receptors were taken from a middle-aged woman in good health and CMV-seronegative. The CDR3 runs from the conserved cysteine through the conserved F or W. Fields, in order: D gene, J gene, V gene, CDR3 protein. The D gene is left open where the match is weak.

TRBD1	TRBJ1-2	TRBV30	CAWRKRQGRGYTF
NA	TRBJ2-7	TRBV5-1	CASSLTGSSYEQYF
NA	TRBJ1-2	TRBV4-1	CASSQGVTNSLPSYGYTF
NA	TRBJ1-1	TRBV18	CASSRGGKNTEAFF
NA	TRBJ1-2	TRBV2	CASSSDVGGYTF
TRBD2	TRBJ2-2	TRBV7-8	CASRSGRAQGTGELFF
TRBD1	TRBJ1-1	TRBV28	CASSLTGEGTEAFF
TRBD2	NA	TRBV27	CASSMTSGTYEQYF
NA	TRBJ2-3	TRBV18	CASSLLAPTGSYTDTQYF
TRBD1	TRBJ1-1	TRBV7-2	CASSLVAGQVNTEDFF
NA	TRBJ1-1	TRBV25-1	CASSDPSEAFF
NA	TRBJ1-1	TRBV19	CASSIDPGVMNTEAFF
TRBD1	TRBJ1-1	TRBV5-1	CASSLEGGNTEAFF
NA	TRBJ2-3	TRBV7-9	CASSFVLAGQDTQYF
NA	TRBJ1-2	TRBV7-2	CASSLIVGGKGGYTF
NA	TRBJ2-7	TRBV5-1	CASSEVGYEQYF
TRBD1	TRBJ1-1	TRBV5-5	CASSSGTAMNTEAFF